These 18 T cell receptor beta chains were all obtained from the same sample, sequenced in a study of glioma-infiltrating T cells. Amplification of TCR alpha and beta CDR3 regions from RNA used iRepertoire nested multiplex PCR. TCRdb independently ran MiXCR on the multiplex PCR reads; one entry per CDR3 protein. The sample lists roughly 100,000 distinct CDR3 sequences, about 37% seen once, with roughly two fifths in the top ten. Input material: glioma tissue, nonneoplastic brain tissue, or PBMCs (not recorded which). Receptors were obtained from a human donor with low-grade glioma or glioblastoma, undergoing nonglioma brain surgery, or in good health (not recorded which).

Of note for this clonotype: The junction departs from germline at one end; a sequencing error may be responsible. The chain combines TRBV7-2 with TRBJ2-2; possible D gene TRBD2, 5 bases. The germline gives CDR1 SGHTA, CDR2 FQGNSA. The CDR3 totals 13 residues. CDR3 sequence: CASSPELTGEPFF. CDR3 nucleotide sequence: TGTGCCAGCAGCCCAGAGCTGACCGGGGAGCCGTTTTTT.

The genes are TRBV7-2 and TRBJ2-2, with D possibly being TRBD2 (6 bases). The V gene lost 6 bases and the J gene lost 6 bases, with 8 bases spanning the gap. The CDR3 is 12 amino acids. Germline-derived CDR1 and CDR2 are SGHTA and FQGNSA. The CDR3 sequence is CASSPSAGELFF. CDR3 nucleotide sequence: TGTGCCAGCAGTCCTAGCGCCGGGGAGCTGTTTTTT.

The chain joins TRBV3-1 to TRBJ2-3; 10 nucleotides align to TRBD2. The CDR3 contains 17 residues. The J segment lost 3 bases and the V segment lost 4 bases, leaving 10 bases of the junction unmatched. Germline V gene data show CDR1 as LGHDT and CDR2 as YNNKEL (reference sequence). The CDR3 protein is CASSPPFKRGGTDTQYF. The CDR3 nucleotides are TGTGCCAGCAGCCCCCCCTTCAAGCGGGGGGGGACAGATACGCAGTATTTT.

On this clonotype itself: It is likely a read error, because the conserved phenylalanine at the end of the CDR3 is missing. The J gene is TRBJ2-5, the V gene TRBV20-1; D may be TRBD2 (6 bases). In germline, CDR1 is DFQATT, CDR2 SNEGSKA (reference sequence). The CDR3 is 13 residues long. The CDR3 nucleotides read TGTAGTGCGAGCCGGGACTACCAAGAGACCCAGTACCTC. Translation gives CSASRDYQETQYL.

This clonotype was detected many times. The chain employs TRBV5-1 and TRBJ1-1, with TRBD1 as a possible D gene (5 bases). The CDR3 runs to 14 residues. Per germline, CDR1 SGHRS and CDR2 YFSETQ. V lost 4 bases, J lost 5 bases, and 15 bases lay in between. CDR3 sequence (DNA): TGCGCCAGCAGCGAGAACCAGGGTCGGACTGAAGCTTTCTTT. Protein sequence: CASSENQGRTEAFF.

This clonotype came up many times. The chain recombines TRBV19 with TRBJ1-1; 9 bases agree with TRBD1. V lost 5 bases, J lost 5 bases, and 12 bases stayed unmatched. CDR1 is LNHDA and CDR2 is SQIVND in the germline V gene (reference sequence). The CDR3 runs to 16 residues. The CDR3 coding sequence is TGTGCCAGTAGTTTTGAACAGGGGGCGGGTGGAACTGAAGCTTTCTTT. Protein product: CASSFEQGAGGTEAFF.

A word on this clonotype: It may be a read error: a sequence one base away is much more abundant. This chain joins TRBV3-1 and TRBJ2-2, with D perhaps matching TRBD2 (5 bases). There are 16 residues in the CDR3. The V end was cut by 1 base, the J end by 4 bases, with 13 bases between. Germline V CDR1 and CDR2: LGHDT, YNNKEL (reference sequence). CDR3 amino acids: CASSQVGVGSTGELFF. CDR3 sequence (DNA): TGTGCCAGCAGCCAAGTGGGAGTAGGTAGCACCGGGGAGCTGTTTTTT.

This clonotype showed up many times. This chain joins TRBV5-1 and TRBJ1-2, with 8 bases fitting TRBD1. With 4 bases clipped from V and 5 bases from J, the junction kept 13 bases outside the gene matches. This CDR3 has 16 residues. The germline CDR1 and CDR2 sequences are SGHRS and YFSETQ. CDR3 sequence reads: CASSGGAGTGVYGYTF. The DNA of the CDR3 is TGCGCCAGCAGCGGGGGAGCCGGGACAGGAGTTTATGGCTACACCTTC.

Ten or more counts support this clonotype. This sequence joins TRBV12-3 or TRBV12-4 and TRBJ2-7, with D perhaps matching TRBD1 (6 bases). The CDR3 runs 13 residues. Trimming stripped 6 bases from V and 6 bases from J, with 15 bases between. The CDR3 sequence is CASSFWTESEQYF. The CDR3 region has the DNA TGTGCCAGCAGCTTCTGGACAGAATCCGAGCAGTACTTC.

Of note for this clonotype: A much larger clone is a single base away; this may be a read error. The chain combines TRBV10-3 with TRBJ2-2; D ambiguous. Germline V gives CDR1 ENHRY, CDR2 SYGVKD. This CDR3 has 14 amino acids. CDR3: CAISESANTWELFF. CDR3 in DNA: TGTGCCATCAGTGAGTCGGCGAACACCTGGGAGCTGTTTTTT.

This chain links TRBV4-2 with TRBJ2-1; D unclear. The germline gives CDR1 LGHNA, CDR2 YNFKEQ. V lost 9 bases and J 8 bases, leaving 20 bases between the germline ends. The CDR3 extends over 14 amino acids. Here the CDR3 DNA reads TGTGCCAGAAGCGTTATTCCTCCTCTCCATGAGCAGTTCTTC. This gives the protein CARSVIPPLHEQFF.

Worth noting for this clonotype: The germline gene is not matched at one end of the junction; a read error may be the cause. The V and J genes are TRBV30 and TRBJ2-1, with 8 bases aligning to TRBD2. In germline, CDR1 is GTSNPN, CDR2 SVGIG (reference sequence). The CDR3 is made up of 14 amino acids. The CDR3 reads CAWKGGRNYNEQSF. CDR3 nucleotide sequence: TGTGCCTGGAAAGGCGGGAGGAATTACAATGAGCAGTCCTTC.

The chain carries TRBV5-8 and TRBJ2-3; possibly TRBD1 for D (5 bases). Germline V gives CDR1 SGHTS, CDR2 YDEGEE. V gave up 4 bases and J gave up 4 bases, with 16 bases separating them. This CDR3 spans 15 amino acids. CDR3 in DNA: TGTGCCAGCAGCCGTCAGGGCGGCTTCCCAGATACGCAGTATTTT. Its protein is CASSRQGGFPDTQYF. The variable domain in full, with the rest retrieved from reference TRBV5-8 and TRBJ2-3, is EAGVTQSPTHLIKTRGQQATLRCSPISGHTSVYWYQQALGLGLQFLLWYDEGEERNRGNFPPRFSGRQFPNYSSELNVNALELEDSALYLCASSRQGGFPDTQYFGPGTRLTVL.

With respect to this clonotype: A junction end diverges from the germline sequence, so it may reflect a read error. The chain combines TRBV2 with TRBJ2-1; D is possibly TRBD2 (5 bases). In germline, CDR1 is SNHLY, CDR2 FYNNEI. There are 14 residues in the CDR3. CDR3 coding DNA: TGTGCCAGCAGTGAAGCATCGGGAAGGTATGAGCAGTTCTTT. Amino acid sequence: CASSEASGRYEQFF.

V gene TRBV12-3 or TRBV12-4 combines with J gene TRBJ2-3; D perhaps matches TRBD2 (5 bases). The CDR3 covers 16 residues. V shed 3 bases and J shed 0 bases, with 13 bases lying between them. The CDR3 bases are TGTGCCAGCAGTTTTTGTCCCGCGGGTAGCACAGATACGCAGTATTTT. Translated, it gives CASSFCPAGSTDTQYF.

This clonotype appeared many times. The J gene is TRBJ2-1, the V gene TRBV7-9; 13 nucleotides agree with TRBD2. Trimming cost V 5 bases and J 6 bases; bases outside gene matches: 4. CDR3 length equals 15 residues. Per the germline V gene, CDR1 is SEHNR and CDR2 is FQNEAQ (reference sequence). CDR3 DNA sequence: TGTGCCAGCAGCCCAGGGACTAGCGGGATCAATGAGCAGTTCTTC. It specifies CASSPGTSGINEQFF.

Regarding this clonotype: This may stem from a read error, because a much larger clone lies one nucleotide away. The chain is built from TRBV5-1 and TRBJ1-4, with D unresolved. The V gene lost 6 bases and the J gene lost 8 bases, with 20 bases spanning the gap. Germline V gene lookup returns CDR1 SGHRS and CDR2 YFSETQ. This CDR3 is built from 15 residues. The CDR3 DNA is TGCGCCAGCAAGTCCCGCCACGACCCGGAAGAAAAACTGTTTTTT. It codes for CASKSRHDPEEKLFF. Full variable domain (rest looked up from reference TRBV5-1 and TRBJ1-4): KAGVTQTPRYLIKTRGQQVTLSCSPISGHRSVSWYQQTPGQGLQFLFEYFSETQRNKGNFPGRFSGRQFSNSRSEMNVSTLELGDSALYLCASKSRHDPEEKLFFGSGTQLSVL.

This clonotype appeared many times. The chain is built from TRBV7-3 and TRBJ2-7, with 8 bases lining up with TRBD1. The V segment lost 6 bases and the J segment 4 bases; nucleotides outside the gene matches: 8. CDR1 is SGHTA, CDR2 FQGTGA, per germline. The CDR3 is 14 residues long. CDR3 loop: CASSSGQGRYEQYF. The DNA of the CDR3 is TGTGCCAGCAGTTCCGGACAGGGTCGATACGAGCAGTACTTC.